A single T cell receptor (beta chain) is shown here with its context. The data belong to a study of blood T cell repertoires in COVID-19. Study in general: The origin of the acute and convalescent COVID-19 samples was the United States, Italy and Spain. Sources were T cells, B-cell-depleted T cells, or PBMCs; the material itself was cDNA or gDNA.

The CDR3 covers 16 residues. Trimming removed 0 bases at V and 7 bases at J, with 17 bases between. Germline V lookup: CDR1 SGHTS, CDR2 YDEGEE. As handled by the study authors: Amplification with reference gene primers provided the estimates of nucleated cell counts. Clones were sequenced by immunoSEQ multiplex PCR, and TCRdb holds only the in-frame ones, with some missing. That table supplies the V and J calls and clone size; D and trimming were determined from the DNA. The data hold 140,000 to 150,000 clones, with over 60% observed a single time. The receptor's source is a man aged 50 to 59 with acute or convalescent COVID-19. The genes are TRBV5-8 and TRBJ2-1, with D possibly matching TRBD1 (6 bases). Sequenced material: peripheral blood. As DNA, the CDR3 is TGTGCCAGCAGCTTGGGTGGGGGCCCTGGGCAGAATGAGCAGTTCTTC. It yields the protein CASSLGGGPGQNEQFF. Together with reference TRBV5-8 and TRBJ2-1, the CDR3 gives the full variable domain: EAGVTQSPTHLIKTRGQQATLRCSPISGHTSVYWYQQALGLGLQFLLWYDEGEERNRGNFPPRFSGRQFPNYSSELNVNALELEDSALYLCASSLGGGPGQNEQFFGPGTRLTVL.